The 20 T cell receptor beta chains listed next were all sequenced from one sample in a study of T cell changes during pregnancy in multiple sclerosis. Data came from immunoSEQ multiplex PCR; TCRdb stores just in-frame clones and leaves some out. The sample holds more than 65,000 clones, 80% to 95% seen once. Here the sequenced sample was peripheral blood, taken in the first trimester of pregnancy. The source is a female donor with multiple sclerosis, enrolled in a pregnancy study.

The CDR3 DNA is TGCGCCAGCAAACAGAAGAACACCGGGGAGCTGTTTTTT. Protein: CASKQKNTGELFF. The rearrangement uses TRBV5-1 and TRBJ2-2; D is unclear. Germline CDR1 and CDR2: SGHRS and YFSETQ. This CDR3 is 13 amino acids long. V lost 6 bases to trimming and J lost 1 base, with 7 bases between them.

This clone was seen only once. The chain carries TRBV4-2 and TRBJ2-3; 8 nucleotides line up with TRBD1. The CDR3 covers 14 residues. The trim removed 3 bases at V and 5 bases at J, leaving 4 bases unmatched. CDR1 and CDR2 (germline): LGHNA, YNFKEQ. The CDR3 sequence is CASSHMTGEDTQYF. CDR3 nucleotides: TGTGCCAGCAGCCACATGACAGGGGAAGATACGCAGTATTTT.

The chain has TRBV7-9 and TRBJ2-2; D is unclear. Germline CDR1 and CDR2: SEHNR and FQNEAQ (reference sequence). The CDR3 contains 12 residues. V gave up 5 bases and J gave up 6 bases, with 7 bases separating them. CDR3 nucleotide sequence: TGTGCCAGCAGCCCAGATTCCGGGGAGCTGTTTTTT. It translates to CASSPDSGELFF.

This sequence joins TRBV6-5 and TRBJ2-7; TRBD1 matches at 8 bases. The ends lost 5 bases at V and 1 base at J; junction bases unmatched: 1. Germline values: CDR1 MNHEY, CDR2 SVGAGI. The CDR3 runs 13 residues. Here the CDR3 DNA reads TGTGCCAGCAGTCGGACAGGGTCCTACGAGCAGTACTTC. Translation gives CASSRTGSYEQYF.

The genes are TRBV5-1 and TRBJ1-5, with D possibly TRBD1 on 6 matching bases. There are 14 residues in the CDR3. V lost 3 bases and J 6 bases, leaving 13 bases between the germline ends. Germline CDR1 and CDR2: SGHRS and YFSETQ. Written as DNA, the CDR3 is TGCGCCAGCAGCTCCACAGGGTTGGGTCAGCCCCAGCATTTT. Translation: CASSSTGLGQPQHF.

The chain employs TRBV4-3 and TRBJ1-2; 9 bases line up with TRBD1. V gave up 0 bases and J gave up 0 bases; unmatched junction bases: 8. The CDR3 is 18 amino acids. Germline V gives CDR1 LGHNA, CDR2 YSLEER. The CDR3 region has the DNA TGCGCCAGCAGCCAAGACCCGGGACAGGGAGAAACTAACTATGGCTACACCTTC. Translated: CASSQDPGQGETNYGYTF.

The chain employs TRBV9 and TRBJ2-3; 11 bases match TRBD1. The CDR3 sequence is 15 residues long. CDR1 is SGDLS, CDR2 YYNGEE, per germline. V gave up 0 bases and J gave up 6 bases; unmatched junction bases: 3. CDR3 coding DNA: TGTGCCAGCAGCGTAGTGGGGACAGGGGGGGATACGCAGTATTTT. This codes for CASSVVGTGGDTQYF.

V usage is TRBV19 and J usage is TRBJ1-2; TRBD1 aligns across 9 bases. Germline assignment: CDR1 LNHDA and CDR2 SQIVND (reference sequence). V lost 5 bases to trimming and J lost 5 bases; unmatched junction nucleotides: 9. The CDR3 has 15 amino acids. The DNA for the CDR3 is TGTGCCAGTAGTGTGCGGGACAGGGCGGATTATGGCTACACCTTC. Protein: CASSVRDRADYGYTF.

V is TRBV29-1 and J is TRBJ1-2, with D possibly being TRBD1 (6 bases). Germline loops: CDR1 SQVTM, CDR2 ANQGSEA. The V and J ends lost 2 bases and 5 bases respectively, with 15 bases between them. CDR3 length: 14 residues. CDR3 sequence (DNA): TGCAGCGTTGAACAGGGACATAAAGGGTATGGCTACACCTTC. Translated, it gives CSVEQGHKGYGYTF.

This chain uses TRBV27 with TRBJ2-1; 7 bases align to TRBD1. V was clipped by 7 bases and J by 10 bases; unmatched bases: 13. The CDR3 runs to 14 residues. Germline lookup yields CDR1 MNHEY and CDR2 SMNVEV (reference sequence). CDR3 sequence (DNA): TGTGCCAGCACAGGGGGTTCCCCCTCGGGAGAGCAGTTCTTC. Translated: CASTGGSPSGEQFF.

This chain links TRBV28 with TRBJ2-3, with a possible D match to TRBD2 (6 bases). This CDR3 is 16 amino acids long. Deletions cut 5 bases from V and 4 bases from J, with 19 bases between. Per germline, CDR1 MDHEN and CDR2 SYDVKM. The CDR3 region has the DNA TGTGCCAGCAGTCCCCCGACTAGTTTTACAGCAGATACGCAGTATTTT. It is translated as CASSPPTSFTADTQYF.

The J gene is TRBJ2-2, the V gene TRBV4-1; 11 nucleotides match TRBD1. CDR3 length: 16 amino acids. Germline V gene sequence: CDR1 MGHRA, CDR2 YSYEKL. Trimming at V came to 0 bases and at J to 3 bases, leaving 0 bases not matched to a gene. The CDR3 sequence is CASSQEGQGDTGELFF. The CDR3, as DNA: TGCGCCAGCAGCCAAGAGGGACAGGGGGACACCGGGGAGCTGTTTTTT.

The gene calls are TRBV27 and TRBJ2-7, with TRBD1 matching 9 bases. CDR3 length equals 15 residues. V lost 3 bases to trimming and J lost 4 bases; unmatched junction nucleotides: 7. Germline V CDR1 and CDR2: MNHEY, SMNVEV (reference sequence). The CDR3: CASSFRGQGKYEQYF. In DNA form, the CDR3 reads TGTGCCAGCAGTTTTCGAGGACAGGGGAAATACGAGCAGTACTTC.

The CDR3 coding sequence is TGTGCCAGCAGCAGGTTCCAGACAGCCGGCTACACCTTC. Protein product: CASSRFQTAGYTF. The V call is TRBV5-8, the J call TRBJ1-2, with D perhaps TRBD1 (5 bases). V dropped 4 bases and J dropped 8 bases, with 15 bases sitting between them. The CDR3 has 13 residues. The V gene's germline CDR1 is SGHTS and CDR2 YDEGEE.

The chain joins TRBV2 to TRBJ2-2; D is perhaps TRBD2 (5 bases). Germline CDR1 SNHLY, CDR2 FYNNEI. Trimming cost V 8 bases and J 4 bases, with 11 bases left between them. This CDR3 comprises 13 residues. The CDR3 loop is CASGERGTGELFF. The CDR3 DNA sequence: TGTGCCAGCGGAGAACGGGGCACCGGGGAGCTGTTTTTT.

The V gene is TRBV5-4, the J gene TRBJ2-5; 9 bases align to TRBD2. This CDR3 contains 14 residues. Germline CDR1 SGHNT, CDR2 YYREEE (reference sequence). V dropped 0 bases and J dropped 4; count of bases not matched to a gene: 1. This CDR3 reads CASSLASGAETQYF. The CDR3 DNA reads TGTGCCAGCAGCTTGGCTAGCGGGGCAGAGACCCAGTACTTC.

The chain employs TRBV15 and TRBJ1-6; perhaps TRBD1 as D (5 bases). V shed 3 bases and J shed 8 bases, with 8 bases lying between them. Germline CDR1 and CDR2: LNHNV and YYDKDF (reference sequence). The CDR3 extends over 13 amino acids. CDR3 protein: CATSSRVDSPLHF. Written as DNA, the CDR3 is TGTGCCACCAGCAGCAGGGTGGATTCACCCCTCCACTTT.

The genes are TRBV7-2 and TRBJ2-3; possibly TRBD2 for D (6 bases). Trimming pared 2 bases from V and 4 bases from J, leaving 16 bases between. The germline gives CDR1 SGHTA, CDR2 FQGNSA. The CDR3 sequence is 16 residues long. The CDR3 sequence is CASSLPRWGESDTQYF. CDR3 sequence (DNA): TGTGCCAGCAGCTTACCGCGTTGGGGGGAGTCAGATACGCAGTATTTT.

CDR3 in DNA: TGTGCCAGCAGCTCTAGCGGGGGCCTAGCCAAAAACATTCAGTACTTC. It translates to CASSSSGGLAKNIQYF. The V call is TRBV7-2, the J call TRBJ2-4; 10 nucleotides agree with TRBD2. J lost 0 bases, V lost 4 bases, and 3 bases had no gene match. This CDR3 has 16 residues. The germline V gene has CDR1 SGHTA and CDR2 FQGNSA.

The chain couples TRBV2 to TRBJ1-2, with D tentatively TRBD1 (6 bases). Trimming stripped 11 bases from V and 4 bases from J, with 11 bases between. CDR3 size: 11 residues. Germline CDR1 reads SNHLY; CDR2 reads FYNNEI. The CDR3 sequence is CAAGEGYGYTF. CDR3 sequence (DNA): TGTGCCGCAGGGGAGGGCTATGGCTACACCTTC.